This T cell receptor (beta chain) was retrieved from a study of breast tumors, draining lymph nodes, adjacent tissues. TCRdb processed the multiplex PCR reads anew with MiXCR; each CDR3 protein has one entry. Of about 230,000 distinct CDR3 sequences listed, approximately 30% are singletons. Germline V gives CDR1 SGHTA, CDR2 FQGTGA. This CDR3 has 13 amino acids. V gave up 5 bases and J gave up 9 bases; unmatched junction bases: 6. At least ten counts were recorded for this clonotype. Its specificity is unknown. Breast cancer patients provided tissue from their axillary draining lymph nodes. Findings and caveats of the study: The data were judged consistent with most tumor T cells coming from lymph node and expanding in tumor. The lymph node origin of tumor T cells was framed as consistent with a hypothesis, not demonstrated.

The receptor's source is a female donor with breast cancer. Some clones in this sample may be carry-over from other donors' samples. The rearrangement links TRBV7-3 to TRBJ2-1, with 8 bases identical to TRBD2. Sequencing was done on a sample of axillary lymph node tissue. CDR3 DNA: TGTGCCAGCAGCCAGGGACTAGGGGGTGAGCAGTTCTTC. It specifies CASSQGLGGEQFF.